This TCR beta chain was captured by sequencing in a study of early T cells in non-severe SARS-CoV-2 infection (dated by TCRdb to the early 2020s). Background for the entire study: Because TCR sequencing was done on bulk RNA from unsorted whole blood, the alpha and beta chains could not be paired. Study-wide conclusions, independent of this receptor: VDJdb matching was skewed toward anti-spike CD8 responses and likely underestimated virus-specific expansions by missing private and CD4 specificities.

Set within a cohort of healthcare workers in London, UK, this nested case-control study involved weekly PCR testing of nasopharyngeal swabs along with blood sampling. Healthcare workers were recruited during the week of the UK lockdown, between 23 and 31 March 2020, and followed weekly for up to roughly 15 weeks. The library was obtained by 5' RACE. Reads for this sample came from a NextSeq 500. In the TCR library protocol, unique molecular identifiers were attached to individual cDNA molecules to correct for PCR bias and sequencing error. Both TCR alpha and beta chains were sequenced, and tight co-correlation was observed between alpha and beta sequence abundances in each sample. The authors' analysis ran thus. Decombinator V4 was used to perform V gene, J gene and CDR3 annotation of TCR sequences. TCRs were defined as expanded if a significant change between any two time points was detected under a Poisson model with p below 0.0001. Abundances of TCRs were expressed as counts per million after normalisation to the total number of TCRs sequenced in each sample. TRAV1-2 paired with TRAJ12, TRAJ20 or TRAJ33 defined MAIT TCRs, while TRAV10 paired with TRAJ18 defined iNKT TCRs. A search of VDJdb, accessed on 1 November 2021, was run for TCRs annotated to CMV, EBV and SARS-CoV-2, with TCRs annotated for multiple antigens excluded. Starting from the raw public reads, TCRdb applied fastp trimming at Q25, assembled clones with MiXCR and retained in-frame beta chains. Under each unique CDR3 protein, matching rows form one entry showing the most common genes and DNA. These V and J calls are TCRdb output, not the study's own analysis. This sample gives 50,000 to 65,000 distinct CDR3 sequences in total; 20% of them show up just once. In total, the top ten clones hold about 17% of the sample.

This clonotype was counted many times. Its target antigen remains unknown. Base qualities were left out, and no much larger clone turns up one base away. The junction carries 18 bases between V and J, which are trimmed by 7 bases and 3 bases respectively. The CDR3 numbers 14 residues from cysteine through phenylalanine. Only the CDR3 part of the read is kept: 42 bases, read in frame from the first base. The germline V gene (reference sequence) specifies DFQATT as CDR1 and SNEGSKA as CDR2. The chain is made from TRBV20-1 and TRBJ1-1; a tentative D match to TRBD1 spans 5 bases. The TCR originated in an adult who was a healthcare worker with PCR-confirmed SARS-CoV-2 infection or an uninfected control (not recorded which). This sample comprised whole blood, obtained at baseline. The CDR3 has the sequence CSGGRGNSDTEAFF. The DNA reads as follows: TGCAGTGGAGGGAGGGGTAACAGTGACACTGAAGCTTTCTTT.